The clone carrying this T cell receptor beta chain was observed a handful of times. This entry belongs to a study of human T cells and chemical hapten exposure. The time point here: pre-sensitization, week 0. Regarding treatment: therapeutic diphenylcyclopropenone sensitization with weekly scalp DPC. Whole blood, unfractionated, served as the material for total RNA extraction. There are 16 residues in the CDR3. The V gene lost 1 base and the J gene lost 2 bases, with 14 bases spanning the gap. Germline loops: CDR1 SEHNR, CDR2 FQNEAQ (reference sequence). In the authors' workflow: Counting gave a median of around 89,000 TCRs per sample, with values ranging from roughly 20,000 to 750,000. TCRdb re-derived calls from the RACE reads in MiXCR, one entry per CDR3 protein. These V and J calls originate from TCRdb's pipeline instead of the authors' own analysis. The sample lists roughly 56,000 distinct CDR3 sequences; roughly 10% were seen once.

This chain links TRBV7-9 with TRBJ2-5; possible D gene TRBD1, 6 bases. This TCR came from a woman under 40 with alopecia areata. Some clones in this sample may be carry-over from other donors' samples. The material was whole blood, obtained in connection with sensitization to the hapten diphenylcyclopropenone (DPC). CDR3 DNA: TGTGCCAGCAGCTTAGAGACCCAGGGGTTTCAAGAGACCCAGTACTTC. Translation gives CASSLETQGFQETQYF.